Reported below is one TCR beta chain. This record comes from a study of blood T cells in healthy people across ages. The CDR3 runs to 18 residues. V lost 0 bases and J lost 2, with 16 bases in between. The germline V gene has CDR1 LGHDT and CDR2 YNNKEL (reference sequence). PCR was performed a second time for about 7 to 11 cycles using a sample-barcoded 5' primer and a J-beta primer mix. One entry per CDR3 protein, called by TCRdb with MiXCR from the 5' RACE reads. Altogether 1.5 million or so distinct CDR3 sequences are present, 42% being singletons, with the ten largest covering roughly 8.2%. The sequenced sample consisted of blood. The clonotype comes from a woman between 18 and 29 years old in good health. The genes are TRBV3-1 and TRBJ1-4; weak D call: TRBD1 (5 bases). The CDR3 loop is CASSQDRGSPGTNEKLFF. The CDR3 DNA sequence: TGTGCCAGCAGCCAAGATAGGGGCAGCCCCGGTACTAATGAAAAACTGTTTTTT. Together with reference TRBV3-1 and TRBJ1-4, the CDR3 gives the full variable domain: DTAVSQTPKYLVTQMGNDKSIKCEQNLGHDTMYWYKQDSKKFLKIMFSYNNKELIINETVPNRFSPKSPDKAHLNLHINSLELGDSAVYFCASSQDRGSPGTNEKLFFGSGTQLSVL.